Below, one T cell receptor (beta chain) is given with its context. Its target antigen remains unknown. Per-base qualities were not stored, and no clone one base away is much larger. The receptor library was made with multiplex PCR. TCRdb shows the sequencer as Illumina HiSeq 4000. To build TCR beta libraries, CDR3 regions were amplified by Arm-PCR using iRepertoire HTBI primers. Before sequencing, the PCR products underwent gel purification. The original methods were these. Gene usage analysis of CDR3 amino acid clonotypes relied on the approximately 60 TRBV and 15 or so TRBJ segments identified across samples. COPE and FqMerger were used to merge the filtered high-quality paired reads into contigs. BLAST was used to align contigs to the IMGT TRBV, TRBD and TRBJ reference genes, and CDR3 was defined following IMGT. Highly expanded clones were defined as clonotypes with a frequency above 0.1%. Repertoire diversity was measured by Shannon entropy, and V-J evenness by the Gini coefficient. A clonotype was considered public if more than one individual shared it. The public reads were run again by TCRdb, first through fastp at Q25 and then through MiXCR, and only productive beta chains were kept. Rows with one shared CDR3 protein collapse into an entry with the most common genes and DNA. It is TCRdb's table, rather than the study itself, that gives the V and J calls and clone size. Recorded for this sample are about 400,000 distinct CDR3 sequences; less than 20% of them occurred a single time. Jointly, the top ten make up approximately 22% of the sample.

This sample is part of a study of regulatory T cells in long-lasting Graves disease (dated by TCRdb to 2020 to 2022). Context from the whole study: In the newly diagnosed Graves' disease group, patients had been taking antithyroid drugs for less than 3 months. Patients with persistent Graves' disease were compared with patients with newly diagnosed Graves' disease using TCR sequencing and RNA sequencing of peripheral blood. The study was conducted in China and was registered as a clinical trial. A total of roughly 33 samples underwent TCR sequencing: about 13 from persistent and 20 from newly diagnosed Graves' disease patients.

General study outcomes and caveats: Peripheral blood alone was examined, since thyroid tissue, which constituted the primary lesion, could not be accessed. Compared with newly diagnosed patients, patients with persistent Graves' disease had lower TCR Shannon entropy and fewer highly expanded clones, which suggests clonal expansion. A larger number of public clonotypes was shared among persistent patients (under 3,000) than among newly diagnosed patients (roughly 980). Persistent disease showed preferential use of TRBV28, TRBJ1-2 and TRBJ2-5, whereas newly diagnosed disease favored TRBV20-1 and TRBJ2-1. As a limitation, the authors acknowledged that the small sample size may reduce accuracy. Sequencing and analysis were restricted to the TCR beta chain.

Taken with the paper, the label for time point translates to: newly diagnosed GD, antithyroid drugs for less than 3 months. RNA was extracted from PBMCs in TRIzol for both TCR sequencing and RNA sequencing. Graves' disease was diagnosed according to American Thyroid Association guidelines. Patients for the study were recruited at an endocrinology department in Xi'an, China. From each patient, approximately 9 milliliters of peripheral blood was collected into an EDTA anticoagulant tube. Ficoll Paque Plus density gradient separation was used to isolate PBMCs, and no further T cell sorting was done. An Agilent 2100 Bioanalyzer and agarose gel were used to check RNA quality, while a NanoDrop 2000 measured RNA concentration. V has 4 bases trimmed and J has 4 bases trimmed; junction bases matching no gene number 10. Spanning cysteine to phenylalanine, the CDR3 consists of 16 amino acids. Just CDR3 DNA is preserved here, 48 bases in frame from base 1. According to the germline V gene (reference sequence), CDR1 reads SGHKS and CDR2 reads YYEKEE.

This specimen was peripheral blood mononuclear cells (PBMCs), taken at new diagnosis, from a patient treated with antithyroid drugs. The TCR originated in a female donor with Graves disease. The chain links TRBV5-5 with TRBJ2-3; TRBD1 aligns with 9 central bases. Here is the DNA: TGTGCCAGCAGCGGGACCGACAGGGGGTGGTCAGATACGCAGTATTTT. Its coded protein is CASSGTDRGWSDTQYF.